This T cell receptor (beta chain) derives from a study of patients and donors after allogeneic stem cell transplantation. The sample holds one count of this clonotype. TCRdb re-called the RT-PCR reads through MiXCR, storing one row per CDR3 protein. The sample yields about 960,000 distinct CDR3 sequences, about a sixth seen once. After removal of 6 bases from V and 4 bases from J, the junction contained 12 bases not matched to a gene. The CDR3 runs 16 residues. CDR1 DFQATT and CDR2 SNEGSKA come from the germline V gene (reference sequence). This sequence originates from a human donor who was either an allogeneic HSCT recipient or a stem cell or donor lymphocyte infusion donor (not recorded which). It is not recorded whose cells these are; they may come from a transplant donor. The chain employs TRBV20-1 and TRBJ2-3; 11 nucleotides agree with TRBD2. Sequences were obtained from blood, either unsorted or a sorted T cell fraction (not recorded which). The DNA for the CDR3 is TGCAGTGCAAAGATAGCGGGAGGGCCTATGGCAGATACGCAGTATTTT. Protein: CSAKIAGGPMADTQYF.